This T cell receptor beta chain came from a study of tumor and adjacent non-tumor tissue in lung cancer. As for the study in general: Patients comprised approximately eleven adenocarcinoma, a couple of squamous cell carcinoma and 1 small cell lung cancer.

Worth noting for this clonotype: Antigen specificity is unknown.

A modified ARM-PCR protocol with three rounds of nested PCR amplified TCRbeta. In TCRdb, the multiplex PCR reads were re-called with MiXCR into one record per CDR3 protein. The data contain more than 90,000 distinct CDR3 sequences, just over 65% of them seen just once; the ten biggest clones take up about a sixth. V was clipped by 9 bases and J by 2 bases; unmatched bases: 15. The CDR3 runs 16 residues. Germline-derived CDR1 and CDR2 are MNHEY and SVGEGT. Overall study findings and caveats: Significantly higher TCR diversity was found in tumor than normal lung. In normal lung, the top 100 clones were significantly more dominant than in tumor.

This sample's RNA came from whole unsorted tissue. Donors were chemotherapy-naive, newly diagnosed lung cancer surgical patients in China, August–November 2014. The sequence was collected from a man between 60 and 75 years old with non-small cell lung cancer. Specimen: lung tumor tissue. The rearrangement links TRBV6-2 or TRBV6-3 to TRBJ2-7; 8 bases are a match to TRBD2. The DNA for the CDR3 is TGTGCCAGTTACGGTTATGCGAGCGGGAGACCCTACGAGCAGTACTTC. It encodes CASYGYASGRPYEQYF.